The 21 T cell receptor beta chains presented below share a single source sample, sequenced in a study of shared clonotypes between healthy human individuals. Here immunoSEQ multiplex PCR was the method, and the copy in TCRdb shows in-frame clones only, minus some. The sample lists about 2.1 million clones, around 95% seen once, with about 1.7% in the top ten. The naive CD8 population came from CD45RO-negative cells selected for CCR7, without terminally differentiated effector memory CD45RA+ cells. Sequencing used naive CD8+ T cells from PBMCs. Receptors originate from a man younger than 35 in good health. Some clones in this sample may be carry-over from other donors' samples.

The gene calls are TRBV11-2 and TRBJ2-1, with D perhaps TRBD1 or TRBD2 (5 bases each). Trimming removed 3 bases from V and 6 bases from J, with 15 bases in between. The CDR3 sequence is 15 residues long. The germline V gene encodes CDR1 SGHAT and CDR2 FQNNGV. The CDR3 DNA follows: TGTGCCAGCAGCTTCGCCGGCCTGGGGGTCAATGAGCAGTTCTTC. It is translated as CASSFAGLGVNEQFF.

This clone has a handful of counts. In nucleotides, the CDR3 is TGTGCCAGCAGCCCGCGGGTTGGGACCGAGCAGTACTTC. Encoded protein: CASSPRVGTEQYF. The chain recombines TRBV7-9 with TRBJ2-7; D may correspond to TRBD1 or TRBD2 (5 bases each). Germline CDR1 is SEHNR and CDR2 is FQNEAQ (reference sequence). The V end was cut by 5 bases, the J end by 6 bases, with 14 bases between. This CDR3 comprises 13 residues. The full variable domain, its missing parts supplied by reference TRBV7-9 and TRBJ2-7, is DTGVSQNPRHKITKRGQNVTFRCDPISEHNRLYWYRQTLGQGPEFLTYFQNEAQLEKSRLLSDRFSAERPKGSFSTLEIQRTEQGDSAMYLCASSPRVGTEQYFGPGTRLTVT.

The chain links TRBV27 to TRBJ2-1; D gene unclear. The CDR3 is 12 amino acids. V was shortened by 2 bases and J by 9 bases, with 8 bases between the two germline ends. CDR1 and CDR2 (germline): MNHEY, SMNVEV (reference sequence). CDR3 protein: CASSLVPSEQFF. In DNA, the CDR3 is TGTGCCAGCAGTTTAGTCCCCAGTGAGCAGTTCTTC.

The chain employs TRBV6-5 and TRBJ1-2, with 7 bases aligning to TRBD1. Germline V gene data show CDR1 as MNHEY and CDR2 as SVGAGI. The CDR3 extends over 16 amino acids. Trimming at V came to 0 bases and at J to 4 bases, leaving 8 bases not matched to a gene. The CDR3 is CASSYSTGEKGYGYTF. CDR3 DNA sequence: TGTGCCAGCAGTTACTCAACAGGGGAGAAGGGCTATGGCTACACCTTC.

V is TRBV29-1 and J is TRBJ2-7; the match to TRBD2 covers 8 bases. J gave up 6 bases and V 6 bases, and 7 bases lay outside the gene matches. This CDR3 comprises 12 residues. The germline CDR1 and CDR2 sequences are SQVTM and ANQGSEA. The CDR3 DNA is TGCAGCGTCGCGCGGGGGGAGGCCGAGCAGTACTTC. Translated, it gives CSVARGEAEQYF.

Comments on this clone: This sample includes further DNA sequences coding for the same CDR3. CDR3 sequence (DNA): TGTGCCAGCAGCGTTTCGGGACAGGGAAATCAGCCCCAGCATTTT. This encodes CASSVSGQGNQPQHF. The rearrangement joins TRBV9 to TRBJ1-5; 9 nucleotides agree with TRBD1. Germline CDR1 and CDR2: SGDLS and YYNGEE. V shed 2 bases and J 4 bases; nucleotides not matched to a gene: 4. The CDR3 length is 15 residues. Complete variable domain (other parts from reference TRBV9 and TRBJ1-5): DSGVTQTPKHLITATGQRVTLRCSPRSGDLSVYWYQQSLDQGLQFLIQYYNGEERAKGNILERFSAQQFPDLHSELNLSSLELGDSALYFCASSVSGQGNQPQHFGDGTRLSIL.

To note about this clone: Other DNA sequences of this sample code for an identical CDR3. The chain uses TRBV9 and TRBJ1-3; no clear D. The CDR3 is 15 amino acids. Trimming removed 0 bases at V and 1 base at J, with 8 bases between. CDR1 is SGDLS and CDR2 is YYNGEE in the germline V gene. As DNA, the CDR3 is TGTGCCAGCAGCGTAGACAGATATTCTGGAAACACCATATATTTT. Encoded protein: CASSVDRYSGNTIYF. The complete variable domain, with remaining parts taken from reference TRBV9 and TRBJ1-3, reads DSGVTQTPKHLITATGQRVTLRCSPRSGDLSVYWYQQSLDQGLQFLIQYYNGEERAKGNILERFSAQQFPDLHSELNLSSLELGDSALYFCASSVDRYSGNTIYFGEGSWLTVV.

Note on this clone: The sample has other DNA sequences that encode this CDR3 too. The gene calls are TRBV7-3 and TRBJ2-2; D is perhaps TRBD1 (5 bases). CDR3 size: 14 residues. Trimming cost V 3 bases and J 5 bases, with 10 bases left between them. Germline V gene sequence: CDR1 SGHTA, CDR2 FQGTGA. Here the CDR3 reads CASSLLQGTGELFF. The CDR3 nucleotides read TGTGCCAGCAGCTTGCTCCAGGGTACCGGGGAGCTGTTTTTT.

This chain connects TRBV5-4 to TRBJ2-1; tentatively, D is TRBD2 (6 bases). V was trimmed by 3 bases and J by 0 bases, leaving 10 bases between them. The CDR3 is 15 amino acids. Germline CDR1 is SGHNT and CDR2 is YYREEE (reference sequence). The CDR3 coding sequence is TGTGCCAGCAGCTCGGGACTCTCCTCCTACAATGAGCAGTTCTTC. Its translation: CASSSGLSSYNEQFF.

This chain uses TRBV6-5 with TRBJ1-1, with D perhaps matching TRBD1 (6 bases). From germline, CDR1 is MNHEY and CDR2 SVGAGI. There are 12 residues in the CDR3. The V end lost 6 bases, the J end lost 6 bases, and 11 bases lay between the germline ends. CDR3 residues: CASRPGGSEAFF. CDR3 coding DNA: TGTGCCAGCAGACCTGGGGGCTCTGAAGCTTTCTTT.

This chain links TRBV7-9 with TRBJ1-3, with D possibly TRBD1 on 6 matching bases. Germline V gene sequence: CDR1 SEHNR, CDR2 FQNEAQ (reference sequence). V was clipped by 6 bases and J by 4 bases, with 10 bases between them. CDR3 size: 13 residues. CDR3 DNA sequence: TGTGCCAGCAGAGACGGACAGGGAAACACCATATATTTT. It yields the protein CASRDGQGNTIYF.

V and J are TRBV6-5 and TRBJ2-1; D unresolved. The germline V gene has CDR1 MNHEY and CDR2 SVGAGI. This CDR3 is 9 amino acids long. Deletions cut 7 bases from V and 11 bases from J, with 6 bases between. Written as DNA, the CDR3 is TGTGCCAGCATGGCTAAGCAGTTCTTC. It specifies CASMAKQFF.

The chain is built from TRBV10-3 and TRBJ1-1, with D hard to call. V lost 3 bases and J lost 5, with 4 bases in between. There are 11 residues in the CDR3. Germline V CDR1 and CDR2: ENHRY, SYGVKD. CDR3 in DNA: TGTGCCATCAGTGAAAAGACTGAAGCTTTCTTT. Its translation: CAISEKTEAFF.

V gene TRBV11-2 combines with J gene TRBJ2-5; D may be TRBD2 (5 bases). The CDR3 consists of 16 residues. Germline V CDR1 and CDR2: SGHAT, FQNNGV. V lost 6 bases to trimming and J lost 4 bases, with 21 bases between them. The CDR3 protein is CASRKSEGTSGETQYF. The DNA of the CDR3 is TGTGCCAGCAGGAAATCAGAGGGAACTTCCGGAGAGACCCAGTACTTC.

The chain joins TRBV19 to TRBJ1-1; unclear D gene. V gave up 11 bases and J gave up 6 bases, with 19 bases separating them. Looked up from germline, CDR1 is LNHDA and CDR2 is SQIVND (reference sequence). CDR3 length equals 13 residues. The CDR3 loop is CAGSQNIYSEAFF. DNA for the CDR3: TGTGCCGGGTCCCAAAACATATACTCTGAAGCTTTCTTT.

V usage is TRBV19 and J usage is TRBJ2-1; unclear D gene. CDR1 is LNHDA and CDR2 is SQIVND in the germline V gene (reference sequence). This CDR3 has 13 residues. The ends were cut back, 0 bases at V and 8 bases at J, with 8 bases in the middle. CDR3: CASSIDLGYEQFF. CDR3 DNA sequence: TGTGCCAGTAGTATAGATCTAGGCTATGAGCAGTTCTTC.

This chain uses TRBV7-8 with TRBJ1-1, with D possibly being TRBD1 (5 bases). Trimming removed 3 bases at V and 2 bases at J, with 19 bases between. CDR1 is SGHVS, CDR2 FQNEAQ, per germline. CDR3 length: 17 residues. DNA for the CDR3: TGTGCCAGCAGCTTGGAAAGGTTACAGGCGGATAACACTGAAGCTTTCTTT. Its protein product is CASSLERLQADNTEAFF.

The chain has TRBV11-1 and TRBJ2-7, with D unresolved. The CDR3 extends over 14 amino acids. CDR1 is SGHAT and CDR2 is FQDESV in the germline V gene (reference sequence). V was shortened by 3 bases and J by 3 bases, with 12 bases between the two germline ends. The CDR3 protein is CASSLARRSYEQYF. The CDR3, as DNA: TGTGCCAGCAGCTTGGCCCGGCGGAGCTACGAGCAGTACTTC.

J is TRBJ2-5 and V is TRBV6-1; the match to TRBD2 covers 7 bases. CDR1 and CDR2 (germline): MNHNS, SASEGT. J lost 4 bases, V lost 11 bases, and 16 bases had no gene match. The CDR3 runs to 15 residues. The CDR3 DNA reads TGTGCCTCCCAGCGGGACCGACGGGAGGTAGAGACCCAGTACTTC. Protein product: CASQRDRREVETQYF.

The V gene is TRBV19, the J gene TRBJ2-5; D is possibly TRBD2 (6 bases). The CDR3 totals 16 residues. Germline V gives CDR1 LNHDA, CDR2 SQIVND (reference sequence). The ends were cut back, 0 bases at V and 3 bases at J, with 14 bases in the middle. CDR3 nucleotide sequence: TGTGCCAGTAGTATAGATGTCGGCGGGGTTAAAGAGACCCAGTACTTC. It yields the protein CASSIDVGGVKETQYF.

This clone was seen once. This chain connects TRBV28 to TRBJ1-1; 7 bases align to TRBD1. The CDR3 has 15 amino acids. The V segment lost 5 bases and the J segment 0 bases; nucleotides outside the gene matches: 6. From germline, CDR1 is MDHEN and CDR2 SYDVKM. The CDR3 loop is CASSGGQIMNTEAFF. The CDR3 DNA is TGTGCCAGCAGTGGGGGACAGATCATGAACACTGAAGCTTTCTTT.